The source of this TCR beta chain is a study of CD4 and CD8 cells across lung adenocarcinoma regions. Germline-derived CDR1 and CDR2 are MNHEY and SVGAGI. This CDR3 spans 17 amino acids. Trimming cost V 0 bases and J 0 bases; bases outside gene matches: 5. TCRdb analysed the PCR reads with MiXCR anew, one entry per CDR3 protein. Here the sample spans approximately 3,100 distinct CDR3 sequences, 60% to 80% being singletons. This clonotype was observed a few times. Samples came from patients with localized non-small cell lung adenocarcinoma. This chain joins TRBV6-5 and TRBJ2-1; the match to TRBD2 covers 7 bases. This TCR came from a female donor with lung adenocarcinoma. The CD4 and CD8 labels of this study may be unreliable. The source material was CD8+ T cells from the margin of a lung tumor. The CDR3: CASSYSWGGSSYNEQFF. CDR3 in DNA: TGTGCCAGCAGTTACTCATGGGGGGGAAGCTCCTACAATGAGCAGTTCTTC.